The source of this T cell receptor beta chain is a study of T cells after yellow fever vaccination. The authors made TCR cDNA by 5'RACE template switching, adding a universal primer site and UMIs. MiXCR was run by TCRdb on the 5' RACE reads, yielding one entry per CDR3 protein. Of roughly 170,000 distinct CDR3 sequences listed, around 9.7% are singletons. Note on this clonotype: Its target is unknown.

Germline V gives CDR1 MNHEY, CDR2 SVGAGI. The CDR3 runs to 16 residues. Germline trimming cut 6 bases from V and 3 bases from J; bases unmatched to any gene: 9. Study-wide results and caveats: Subsequent to the booster, the majority of primary-vaccination clones reappeared (under 98% CD4, 88% CD8).

The V and J genes are TRBV6-5 and TRBJ2-5; 11 bases are a match to TRBD1. The starting material was CD8+ T cells sorted from PBMCs, obtained 45 days after the yellow fever booster vaccination. The sequence was obtained from a man aged 18 to 30 who received the YFV17D yellow fever vaccine. This CDR3 reads CASSHRWDRGEETQYF. DNA for the CDR3: TGTGCCAGCAGCCACCGTTGGGACAGGGGGGAAGAGACCCAGTACTTC.